This T cell receptor (beta chain) was profiled in a study of shared clonotypes between healthy human individuals. Profiling relied on immunoSEQ multiplex PCR, and the TCRdb table lists in-frame clones only, not all of them. The table records 450,000 to 500,000 clones, less than 80% of them present only once. The healthy adult donors were HIV-negative and reported no recent acute infections or vaccinations. CDR3 length: 17 amino acids. V dropped 1 base and J dropped 4; count of bases not matched to a gene: 2. Germline CDR1 is SGHVS and CDR2 is FQNEAQ. Source material: PBMCs. The clonotype comes from a woman aged 40 to 50 in good health. Some clones in this sample may be carry-over from other donors' samples. The rearrangement uses TRBV7-8 and TRBJ2-1; TRBD2 matches 15 bases. The CDR3 loop reads CASSLGGLAGGYNEQFF. The DNA for the CDR3 is TGTGCCAGCAGCTTAGGGGGACTAGCGGGAGGATACAATGAGCAGTTCTTC.